This T cell receptor (beta chain) was sequenced in a study of T cells in Graves' hyperthyroidism and ophthalmopathy. Germline V lookup: CDR1 SGHNT, CDR2 YYREEE (reference sequence). Trimming removed 4 bases from V and 2 bases from J; junction bases left unmatched: 6. This CDR3 has 15 amino acids. TCR beta CDR3 region amplification was performed from RNA transcripts. HTBI primers were the set used in a first-round RT-PCR of the TCR CDR3. Using its own MiXCR run on the multiplex PCR reads, TCRdb lists one record per CDR3 protein. The repertoire holds about 480,000 distinct CDR3 sequences, approximately 25% seen once, with around 11% in the top ten. The study, taken as a whole, reports: Ophthalmopathy stood apart from stable hyperthyroidism in a 13 V-J model. Blood also held most thyroid clonotypes expanded beyond 0.001.

Orbital computed tomography, thyroid ultrasound, serum thyroxine and TRAb, and clinical symptoms together informed the diagnoses. This clonotype was seen repeatedly, ten times or more. Its cognate antigen is unknown. Sample: blood. This sequence joins TRBV5-4 and TRBJ1-2, with 9 bases matching TRBD1. The sequence derives from a woman aged 25-40 years with Graves' ophthalmopathy. For the CDR3, the DNA is TGTGCCAGCAGCGGACTGGGACAGGGAAACTATGGCTACACCTTC. Residues: CASSGLGQGNYGYTF.